Below, 23 T cell receptor beta chains from the same sample are listed, as sequenced in a study of T cells in Graves' hyperthyroidism and ophthalmopathy. Amplified TCR beta CDR3 regions derived from RNA transcripts. HTBI primers were employed in a first-round RT-PCR of the TCR CDR3. TCRdb analysed the multiplex PCR reads with MiXCR anew, one entry per CDR3 protein. The sample records 690,000 or so distinct CDR3 sequences, around 20% being singletons. The sequenced sample consisted of blood. These TCRs come from a woman aged 45-65 years with Graves' hyperthyroidism that later progressed to Graves' ophthalmopathy.

This clonotype was recorded a few times. The chain couples TRBV6-1 to TRBJ1-4; no definite D call. The CDR3 totals 13 residues. In germline, CDR1 is MNHNS, CDR2 SASEGT. The ends were cut back, 4 bases at V and 7 bases at J, with 10 bases in the middle. The CDR3 here is CASSVVGTEKLFF. CDR3 sequence (DNA): TGTGCCAGCAGTGTCGTGGGAACTGAAAAACTGTTTTTT.

The chain carries TRBV19 and TRBJ1-2; no clear D. The CDR3 is 12 amino acids. The ends were cut back, 8 bases at V and 4 bases at J, with 11 bases in the middle. Germline V CDR1 and CDR2: LNHDA, SQIVND (reference sequence). The CDR3 is CASRMDIYGYTF. As DNA, the CDR3 is TGTGCCAGTCGAATGGATATCTATGGCTACACCTTC.

This clonotype was counted once. The chain couples TRBV19 to TRBJ1-5; D is unclear. CDR3 length equals 14 residues. The germline gives CDR1 LNHDA, CDR2 SQIVND (reference sequence). V was clipped by 3 bases and J by 4 bases, with 10 bases between them. CDR3 residues: CASSISGPNQPQHF. The CDR3 DNA reads as TGTGCCAGTAGTATCTCTGGGCCTAATCAGCCCCAGCATTTT.

There are a few counts of this clonotype. This rearrangement joins TRBV9 to TRBJ1-2, with D tentatively TRBD1 (6 bases). CDR1 and CDR2 from the germline V gene are SGDLS and YYNGEE. Trimming left V 4 bases short and J 4 bases short, with 14 bases between. This CDR3 spans 14 amino acids. CDR3 in DNA: TGTGCCAGCAGCCCAGTGGGAGGGGGCTATGGCTACACCTTC. Amino acids: CASSPVGGGYGYTF.

This clonotype has at least ten counts. This chain joins TRBV20-1 and TRBJ2-7; a possible D gene is TRBD2 (6 bases). The CDR3 is 14 residues long. The V end was cut by 3 bases, the J end by 0 bases, with 12 bases between. Germline assignment: CDR1 DFQATT and CDR2 SNEGSKA (reference sequence). The CDR3 DNA is TGCAGTGCTAGGGGGAGGACCAGCTCCTACGAGCAGTACTTC. It encodes CSARGRTSSYEQYF.

The V call is TRBV20-1, the J call TRBJ2-2; a weak D match, TRBD2 (6 bases). The germline V gene encodes CDR1 DFQATT and CDR2 SNEGSKA (reference sequence). There are 15 residues in the CDR3. The V and J ends lost 1 base and 4 bases respectively, with 13 bases between them. The CDR3 DNA sequence: TGCAGTGCTAGAGGCGGGGCCAAACCCACCGGGGAGCTGTTTTTT. This gives the protein CSARGGAKPTGELFF.

This clonotype occurred a few times. The chain has TRBV4-1 and TRBJ1-5, with 11 bases lining up with TRBD1. The CDR3 covers 16 residues. Germline V CDR1 and CDR2: MGHRA, YSYEKL. The J segment lost 4 bases and the V segment lost 4 bases, leaving 6 bases of the junction unmatched. The CDR3 reads CASSLGQGVGNQPQHF. DNA for the CDR3: TGCGCCAGCAGCCTGGGACAGGGGGTAGGGAATCAGCCCCAGCATTTT.

This rearrangement joins TRBV20-1 to TRBJ2-5, with 16 bases that match TRBD2. The CDR3 is 18 residues long. The V and J ends lost 0 bases and 5 bases, in that order; junction bases with no gene match: 9. Germline lookup yields CDR1 DFQATT and CDR2 SNEGSKA (reference sequence). The DNA of the CDR3 is TGCAGTGCTAGAGATGCCGGGACTAGCGGGGGGGCCGGCGAGACCCAGTACTTC. Protein: CSARDAGTSGGAGETQYF.

The CDR3 sequence: CASSAKERYSNSYEQYF. Written as DNA, the CDR3 is TGTGCCAGCAGCGCCAAGGAGCGGTATTCCAACTCCTACGAGCAGTACTTC. The J gene is TRBJ2-7, the V gene TRBV5-4, with a tentative D call TRBD2 (5 bases). Trimming took 4 bases from V and 0 from J, leaving 20 bases between them. The germline V gene encodes CDR1 SGHNT and CDR2 YYREEE (reference sequence). The CDR3 runs 17 residues.

The chain combines TRBV27 with TRBJ2-7; D is unresolved. Between the trimmed V and J ends, which lost 8 bases and 5 bases, there was a span of 19 bases. The CDR3 extends over 14 amino acids. Germline V gene sequence: CDR1 MNHEY, CDR2 SMNVEV (reference sequence). The CDR3 protein is CASRELEYNHEQYF. The CDR3 DNA reads TGTGCCAGCCGCGAACTGGAGTACAACCACGAGCAGTACTTC.

At least ten counts were recorded for this clonotype. This chain joins TRBV18 and TRBJ1-6; D remains ambiguous. V was trimmed by 2 bases and J by 2 bases, leaving 10 bases between them. The CDR3 is 16 residues long. Germline V gene sequence: CDR1 KGHSH, CDR2 LQKENI. CDR3 protein: CASSPNEATYNSPLHF. CDR3 in DNA: TGTGCCAGCTCACCAAACGAGGCTACCTATAATTCACCCCTCCACTTT.

The chain combines TRBV15 with TRBJ2-2, with no clear D. From germline, CDR1 is LNHNV and CDR2 YYDKDF (reference sequence). V was clipped by 0 bases and J by 2 bases, with 13 bases between them. The CDR3 covers 17 residues. The CDR3 nucleotides read TGTGCCACCAGCAGAGATGATAGGCTTTACAACACCGGGGAGCTGTTTTTT. It translates to CATSRDDRLYNTGELFF.

The chain joins TRBV7-9 to TRBJ1-1; TRBD1 is a possible D gene (5 bases). This CDR3 comprises 12 residues. Germline V gene data show CDR1 as SEHNR and CDR2 as FQNEAQ (reference sequence). The V and J ends lost 5 bases and 10 bases respectively, with 14 bases between them. The CDR3 here is CASSPSGVGAFF. As DNA, the CDR3 is TGTGCCAGCAGCCCCTCGGGGGTAGGAGCTTTCTTT. The variable domain in full, with the rest retrieved from reference TRBV7-9 and TRBJ1-1, is DTGVSQNPRHKITKRGQNVTFRCDPISEHNRLYWYRQTLGQGPEFLTYFQNEAQLEKSRLLSDRFSAERPKGSFSTLEIQRTEQGDSAMYLCASSPSGVGAFFGQGTRLTVV.

This clonotype was observed at least ten times. This rearrangement joins TRBV7-3 to TRBJ2-1; D possibly corresponds to TRBD1 (5 bases). V was trimmed by 3 bases and J by 6 bases, leaving 24 bases between them. This CDR3 is 18 amino acids long. From germline, CDR1 is SGHTA and CDR2 FQGTGA. CDR3 sequence (DNA): TGTGCCAGCAGCTTTGGGCCGAAGGTGGGGCCGTGGGGCAATGAGCAGTTCTTC. This encodes CASSFGPKVGPWGNEQFF.

This clonotype was observed many times. The rearrangement joins TRBV29-1 to TRBJ2-5, with unresolved D. Between the trimmed V and J ends, which lost 7 bases and 5 bases, there was a span of 11 bases. The CDR3 extends over 11 amino acids. Germline loops: CDR1 SQVTM, CDR2 ANQGSEA. CDR3 loop: CSAPEGETQYF. The CDR3 bases are TGCAGCGCCCCGGAAGGGGAGACCCAGTACTTC.

This clonotype was seen a handful of times. This chain connects TRBV5-6 to TRBJ1-1; D not resolved. This CDR3 comprises 13 residues. Trimming stripped 0 bases from V and 7 bases from J, with 10 bases between. Germline V gene lookup returns CDR1 SGHDT and CDR2 YYEEEE. CDR3 loop: CASSLVSGLEAFF. The DNA of the CDR3 is TGTGCCAGCAGCTTGGTTTCAGGACTTGAAGCTTTCTTT.

This clonotype was counted only a few times. V is TRBV5-6 and J is TRBJ2-3; no definite D call. Trimming left V 0 bases short and J 0 bases short, with 8 bases between. CDR3 size: 15 residues. The germline V gene encodes CDR1 SGHDT and CDR2 YYEEEE. The CDR3 region has the DNA TGTGCCAGCAGCTTGGGGGCGGAGAGCACAGATACGCAGTATTTT. Translated: CASSLGAESTDTQYF. Filled out from reference TRBV5-6 and TRBJ2-3, the complete variable domain reads DAGVTQSPTHLIKTRGQQVTLRCSPKSGHDTVSWYQQALGQGPQFIFQYYEEEERQRGNFPDRFSGHQFPNYSSELNVNALLLGDSALYLCASSLGAESTDTQYFGPGTRLTVL.

The table lists this clonotype with many counts. The V gene is TRBV7-2, the J gene TRBJ2-7; 7 bases line up with TRBD1. Germline V gene data show CDR1 as SGHTA and CDR2 as FQGNSA. The CDR3 has 14 residues. Trimming removed 3 bases from V and 6 bases from J; junction bases left unmatched: 8. CDR3 sequence reads: CASSFRRQGSEQYF. The CDR3 coding sequence is TGTGCCAGCAGCTTCCGAAGACAGGGATCCGAGCAGTACTTC.

The J gene is TRBJ2-1, the V gene TRBV6-2 or TRBV6-3; TRBD2 matches 8 bases. The CDR3 runs 15 residues. The V gene end was trimmed by 3 bases and the J gene end by 6 bases; junction bases not matched to a gene: 7. Germline V gives CDR1 MNHEY, CDR2 SVGEGT. This chain's CDR3 is CASSYRSGGLNEQFF. CDR3 nucleotides: TGTGCCAGCAGTTATCGGTCGGGGGGGCTCAATGAGCAGTTCTTC.

The chain recombines TRBV5-1 with TRBJ2-5; D might be TRBD1 (6 bases). This CDR3 has 16 amino acids. Deletions cut 5 bases from V and 4 bases from J, with 21 bases between. Germline assignment: CDR1 SGHRS and CDR2 YFSETQ. CDR3 DNA sequence: TGCGCCAGCAGTCTCTGGCAGGACAGACGACGAGAGACCCAGTACTTC. Translation: CASSLWQDRRRETQYF.

The chain has TRBV28 and TRBJ2-1, with TRBD1 matching 11 bases. V was clipped by 5 bases and J by 7 bases; unmatched bases: 7. This CDR3 has 15 residues. Per germline, CDR1 MDHEN and CDR2 SYDVKM. The CDR3, as DNA: TGTGCCAGCAGTCCCCGGGACAGGGGGTGGAATGAGCAGTTCTTC. Translating gives CASSPRDRGWNEQFF.

A few counts support this clonotype. The chain combines TRBV27 with TRBJ2-6; no clear D gene. Germline loops: CDR1 MNHEY, CDR2 SMNVEV (reference sequence). The CDR3 is 16 amino acids. Trimming cost V 5 bases and J 0 bases, with 11 bases left between them. CDR3: CASSRIQLSGANVLTF. CDR3 DNA sequence: TGTGCCAGCAGTCGAATACAACTCTCTGGGGCCAACGTCCTGACTTTC.

This clonotype was seen at least ten times. The gene calls are TRBV20-1 and TRBJ2-7; D might be TRBD1 (5 bases). V was cut by 5 bases and J by 6 bases, with 17 bases left in between. Germline-derived CDR1 and CDR2 are DFQATT and SNEGSKA (reference sequence). The CDR3 spans 13 residues. CDR3 residues: CSAELVDNTEQYF. The CDR3, as DNA: TGCAGTGCTGAATTGGTGGACAATACCGAGCAGTACTTC.